This T cell receptor (beta chain) was identified in a study of CD8+ T cells in alopecia areata. Study in general: Female C3H/HeJ recipients aged roughly 7-10 weeks got skin from C3H/HeJ graft donors aged roughly 6-13 months that had spontaneous alopecia. Study results and limitations: Tissue-resident alphabeta T cells belonging to normal skin likewise get sequenced within scalp specimens. In lesional scalp, particularly from alopecia totalis/universalis, clonality was higher than in normal scalp.

This clone was seen only a few times. The antigen remains undetermined. Here the gene names and germline are mouse. The read finishes 4 residues shy of the CDR3 end, and the germline J gene is used to complete it. cDNA reverse transcribed from extracted RNA served as the sequencing template. The data were produced by immunoSEQ multiplex PCR, yet TCRdb's version contains in-frame clones alone and is incomplete. This sample carries around 100,000 clones, none of them present only once. CDR3 length: 15 residues. The germline V and J ends were trimmed by 5 bases and 2 bases, with 15 bases remaining between them. The germline V gene has CDR1 SGHDT and CDR2 FRDEAV.

V usage is TRBV14 and J usage is TRBJ2-5; TRBD1 might be the D (6 bases). Material for sequencing was lesional skin. The origin of this receptor is a C3H/HeJ mouse with alopecia areata. For this strain, the MHC haplotype corresponds to H2-k. The CDR3 protein is CASRFMTGAQDTQYF. CDR3 DNA, as far as it was read: TGTGCCAGCAGGTTCATGACAGGTGCCCAAGAC.